This passage covers 26 T cell receptor beta chains from one sample sequenced in a study of T cell responses to AZD1222 COVID-19 vaccine. Assay: immunoSEQ multiplex PCR; the TCRdb copy retains only in-frame clones and omits some. Of 100,000 to 130,000 clones in the sample, roughly nine tenths are singletons; the top ten hold around 3.3%. The material was peripheral blood, obtained on day 0 of MenACWY control vaccination. The receptors were gathered from an adult in good health.

The chain links TRBV7-2 to TRBJ1-1; D is undetermined. CDR3 size: 14 residues. The V and J ends lost 1 base and 5 bases respectively, with 11 bases between them. Germline lookup yields CDR1 SGHTA and CDR2 FQGNSA. The CDR3 here is CASSLEVGGTEAFF. The CDR3 region has the DNA TGTGCCAGCAGCTTAGAGGTTGGTGGGACTGAAGCTTTCTTT.

CDR3 protein: CASSPGLDFYNSPLHF. Here the CDR3 DNA reads TGCGCCAGCAGCCCGGGCCTCGACTTCTATAATTCACCCCTCCACTTT. V and J are TRBV4-1 and TRBJ1-6, with no clear D. The CDR3 has 16 amino acids. V was clipped by 4 bases and J by 3 bases, with 13 bases between them. Per the germline V gene, CDR1 is MGHRA and CDR2 is YSYEKL.

The gene calls are TRBV9 and TRBJ2-3, with TRBD2 matching over 8 bases. This CDR3 comprises 16 residues. The germline V gene has CDR1 SGDLS and CDR2 YYNGEE. V gave up 3 bases and J gave up 1 base; unmatched junction bases: 7. The DNA for the CDR3 is TGTGCCAGCAGCGCGATGGGAGCGGGGGGCACAGATACGCAGTATTTT. It specifies CASSAMGAGGTDTQYF.

The rearrangement uses TRBV5-1 and TRBJ1-1; 8 bases are shared with TRBD1. The V and J ends lost 5 bases and 4 bases, in that order; junction bases with no gene match: 7. The CDR3 has 14 amino acids. Germline values: CDR1 SGHRS, CDR2 YFSETQ. The CDR3 protein is CASRLGQGGTEAFF. CDR3 nucleotide sequence: TGCGCCAGCAGATTAGGACAGGGTGGCACTGAAGCTTTCTTT. Filled out from reference TRBV5-1 and TRBJ1-1, the complete variable domain reads KAGVTQTPRYLIKTRGQQVTLSCSPISGHRSVSWYQQTPGQGLQFLFEYFSETQRNKGNFPGRFSGRQFSNSRSEMNVSTLELGDSALYLCASRLGQGGTEAFFGQGTRLTVV.

CDR3 in amino acids: CASSDLAGGDNEQFF. The CDR3 DNA reads TGTGCCAGCAGCGACCTAGCGGGGGGCGACAATGAGCAGTTCTTC. This sequence joins TRBV11-3 and TRBJ2-1; 11 positions agree with TRBD2. Germline lookup yields CDR1 SGHNT and CDR2 YENEEA. The CDR3 totals 15 residues. The J segment lost 5 bases and the V segment lost 5 bases, leaving 5 bases of the junction unmatched.

The chain carries TRBV28 and TRBJ1-2; D is perhaps TRBD1 (5 bases). The CDR3 is made up of 13 amino acids. Germline V gene sequence: CDR1 MDHEN, CDR2 SYDVKM. The V and J ends lost 5 bases and 8 bases respectively, with 15 bases between them. The chain's CDR3 is CASSHEQVGGYTF. CDR3 nucleotides: TGTGCCAGCAGTCATGAACAGGTGGGCGGCTACACCTTC.

This clone came up once. This sequence joins TRBV11-2 and TRBJ1-2, with D unresolved. The CDR3 is 14 residues long. The germline CDR1 and CDR2 sequences are SGHAT and FQNNGV. V dropped 3 bases and J dropped 8 bases, with 16 bases sitting between them. In DNA form, the CDR3 reads TGTGCCAGCAGCTTTTTGCGCTCCGGGCGGGGCTACACCTTC. This encodes CASSFLRSGRGYTF.

The chain uses TRBV10-3 and TRBJ2-3, with 9 bases aligning to TRBD2. In germline, CDR1 is ENHRY, CDR2 SYGVKD. The CDR3 is 16 residues long. Trimming at V came to 4 bases and at J to 5 bases, leaving 10 bases not matched to a gene. The CDR3 here is CAISVLSSGTQDTQYF. CDR3 coding DNA: TGTGCCATCAGTGTCCTGTCTAGCGGGACCCAAGATACGCAGTATTTT.

The chain couples TRBV18 to TRBJ1-6; TRBD1 is a possible D gene (5 bases). The CDR3 runs 17 residues. From germline, CDR1 is KGHSH and CDR2 LQKENI. V lost 3 bases, J lost 8 bases, and 20 bases lay in between. The CDR3 is CASSPTGGGVGDSPLHF. CDR3 nucleotide sequence: TGTGCCAGCTCACCTACTGGGGGGGGTGTAGGTGATTCACCCCTCCACTTT. The full variable domain, in which reference TRBV18 and TRBJ1-6 provide the parts outside the CDR3, is NAGVMQNPRHLVRRRGQEARLRCSPMKGHSHVYWYRQLPEEGLKFMVYLQKENIIDESGMPKERFSAEFPKEGPSILRIQQVVRGDSAAYFCASSPTGGGVGDSPLHFGNGTRLTVT.

The count of this clone is one. This rearrangement joins TRBV28 to TRBJ2-6; D ambiguous. Trimming left V 6 bases short and J 1 base short, with 7 bases between. The CDR3 covers 14 residues. CDR1 and CDR2 (germline): MDHEN, SYDVKM. The CDR3 protein is CASRARSGANVLTF. The CDR3 DNA follows: TGTGCCAGCAGAGCGAGGTCTGGGGCCAACGTCCTGACTTTC. The full variable domain, with the rest looked up from reference TRBV28 and TRBJ2-6, is DVKVTQSSRYLVKRTGEKVFLECVQDMDHENMFWYRQDPGLGLRLIYFSYDVKMKEKGDIPEGYSVSREKKERFSLILESASTNQTSMYLCASRARSGANVLTFGAGSRLTVL.

The chain joins TRBV18 to TRBJ1-6; D is possibly TRBD1 (5 bases). Trimming took off 0 bases at V and 10 bases at J, with 10 bases between the two ends. CDR3 length equals 14 residues. From germline, CDR1 is KGHSH and CDR2 LQKENI. CDR3 region: CASSPPGRDSPLHF. In nucleotides, the CDR3 is TGTGCCAGCTCACCACCGGGGAGGGACTCACCCCTCCACTTT.

The V gene is TRBV6-4, the J gene TRBJ2-1, with 12 bases fitting TRBD2. J gave up 3 bases and V 5 bases, and 2 bases lay outside the gene matches. Germline lookup yields CDR1 MRHNA and CDR2 SNTAGT. The CDR3 is made up of 15 amino acids. Here the CDR3 DNA reads TGTGCCAGCAGTCCGACTAGCGGGGGCTACAATGAGCAGTTCTTC. It translates to CASSPTSGGYNEQFF.

The chain links TRBV6-5 to TRBJ2-2; 8 nucleotides match TRBD1. This CDR3 region has 15 residues. From germline, CDR1 is MNHEY and CDR2 SVGAGI. Losses at the gene ends were 2 bases for V and 5 bases for J; bases not matched to a gene: 4. CDR3 sequence: CASSYQGAGTGELFF. The CDR3 DNA follows: TGTGCCAGCAGTTACCAGGGGGCCGGGACCGGGGAGCTGTTTTTT.

This clone has only one observation. This sequence joins TRBV7-2 and TRBJ1-1; unclear D gene. This CDR3 is 13 amino acids long. Germline V gene lookup returns CDR1 SGHTA and CDR2 FQGNSA. Trimming cost V 5 bases and J 6 bases, with 13 bases left between them. CDR3 loop: CASSHLFVSEAFF. The CDR3 nucleotides are TGTGCCAGCAGCCACCTATTTGTCTCTGAAGCTTTCTTT.

J is TRBJ2-6 and V is TRBV29-1; D may correspond to TRBD1 or TRBD2 (6 bases each). The V and J ends lost 4 bases and 4 bases respectively, with 20 bases between them. Germline V CDR1 and CDR2: SQVTM, ANQGSEA. The CDR3 has 17 residues. CDR3 bases: TGCAGCGTTGGTATGGGACACCCGGCGGGGGGGGCCAACGTCCTGACTTTC. Translation: CSVGMGHPAGGANVLTF. The full variable domain, rest sourced from reference TRBV29-1 and TRBJ2-6, is SAVISQKPSRDICQRGTSLTIQCQVDSQVTMMFWYRQQPGQSLTLIATANQGSEATYESGFVIDKFPISRPNLTFSTLTVSNMSPEDSSIYLCSVGMGHPAGGANVLTFGAGSRLTVL.

The rearrangement joins TRBV28 to TRBJ1-5, with D perhaps TRBD1 (5 bases). The CDR3 is 15 residues long. CDR1 and CDR2 (germline): MDHEN, SYDVKM. V lost 6 bases to trimming and J lost 9 bases, with 21 bases between them. The CDR3 protein is CASSERRTRVAPQHF. For the CDR3, the DNA is TGTGCCAGCAGCGAAAGACGGACACGGGTTGCGCCCCAGCATTTT.

The table lists this clone with a count of one. The gene calls are TRBV5-1 and TRBJ1-4; 7 bases fit TRBD1. Germline CDR1 SGHRS, CDR2 YFSETQ. The length of the CDR3 is 15 residues. V dropped 0 bases and J dropped 8; count of bases not matched to a gene: 7. The CDR3 sequence: CASSLGGTEREKLFF. The CDR3 nucleotides read TGCGCCAGCAGCTTGGGGGGGACAGAGAGAGAAAAACTGTTTTTT. The full variable domain, with the rest looked up from reference TRBV5-1 and TRBJ1-4, is KAGVTQTPRYLIKTRGQQVTLSCSPISGHRSVSWYQQTPGQGLQFLFEYFSETQRNKGNFPGRFSGRQFSNSRSEMNVSTLELGDSALYLCASSLGGTEREKLFFGSGTQLSVL.

The V gene is TRBV12-3 or TRBV12-4, the J gene TRBJ2-3, with no clear D. V lost 8 bases, J lost 2 bases, and 11 bases lay in between. CDR3 size: 13 residues. In DNA form, the CDR3 reads TGTGCCAGCTTAGGCCGGACCACAGATACGCAGTATTTT. Protein: CASLGRTTDTQYF.

This chain joins TRBV28 and TRBJ2-1; the D gene is possibly TRBD2 (7 bases). Germline V CDR1 and CDR2: MDHEN, SYDVKM. This CDR3 contains 16 residues. Between the trimmed V and J ends, which lost 7 bases and 3 bases, there was a span of 19 bases. The CDR3 loop reads CASTPGFRGGYNEQFF. The CDR3 DNA reads as TGTGCCAGCACCCCTGGGTTTAGGGGGGGCTACAATGAGCAGTTCTTC.

The rearrangement joins TRBV19 to TRBJ1-5; a possible D gene is TRBD1 (5 bases). Deletions cut 6 bases from V and 0 bases from J, with 15 bases between. The CDR3 is 16 residues long. Germline CDR1 and CDR2: LNHDA and SQIVND (reference sequence). The chain's CDR3 is CASSLGTINSNQPQHF. The DNA for the CDR3 is TGTGCCAGTAGCCTCGGGACGATTAATAGCAATCAGCCCCAGCATTTT. Complete variable domain (other parts from reference TRBV19 and TRBJ1-5): DGGITQSPKYLFRKEGQNVTLSCEQNLNHDAMYWYRQDPGQGLRLIYYSQIVNDFQKGDIAEGYSVSREKKESFPLTVTSAQKNPTAFYLCASSLGTINSNQPQHFGDGTRLSIL.

The rearrangement links TRBV18 to TRBJ1-4; 10 nucleotides match TRBD1. The CDR3 length is 16 residues. With V trimmed by 4 bases and J by 5 bases, 7 bases remained unmatched. Germline values: CDR1 KGHSH, CDR2 LQKENI. Here the CDR3 reads CASSLSGQGRNEKLFF. CDR3 in DNA: TGTGCCAGCTCACTTTCGGGACAGGGGAGGAATGAAAAACTGTTTTTT.

The chain uses TRBV30 and TRBJ1-4; the D is unclear. V was clipped by 1 base and J by 0 bases, with 12 bases between them. From germline, CDR1 is GTSNPN and CDR2 SVGIG (reference sequence). This CDR3 region has 16 residues. This chain's CDR3 is CAWSDAGSSTNEKLFF. CDR3 in DNA: TGTGCCTGGAGTGATGCGGGCTCCTCAACTAATGAAAAACTGTTTTTT.

This chain joins TRBV3-1 (or the pseudogene TRBV3-2) and TRBJ2-1; D not certain. The V gene lost 5 bases and the J gene lost 10 bases, with 15 bases spanning the gap. The CDR3 loop spans 13 amino acids. Looked up from germline, CDR1 is LGHDT and CDR2 is YNNKEL (reference sequence). The CDR3: CASSYQLGSEQFF. The CDR3, as DNA: TGTGCCAGCAGCTACCAATTAGGGTCAGAGCAGTTCTTC.

The chain joins TRBV5-4 to TRBJ1-3; 9 nucleotides agree with TRBD1. J was trimmed by 4 bases and V by 2 bases; bases with no gene match: 10. The CDR3 is 17 residues long. Germline V gene sequence: CDR1 SGHNT, CDR2 YYREEE (reference sequence). The CDR3 sequence is CASSLTPQGARGNTIYF. CDR3 bases: TGTGCCAGCAGCTTAACCCCACAGGGGGCGAGAGGAAACACCATATATTTT.

The chain is built from TRBV29-1 and TRBJ1-1; 11 nucleotides agree with TRBD1. V gave up 6 bases and J gave up 2 bases; unmatched junction bases: 5. This CDR3 is built from 14 residues. CDR1 is SQVTM, CDR2 ANQGSEA, per germline. CDR3 sequence: CSVRTGGSNTEAFF. The CDR3 DNA is TGCAGCGTAAGGACAGGGGGCTCAAACACTGAAGCTTTCTTT.

The chain uses TRBV29-1 and TRBJ2-7; 10 nucleotides agree with TRBD1. Germline V gene sequence: CDR1 SQVTM, CDR2 ANQGSEA. The CDR3 is 14 residues long. V shed 7 bases and J 0 bases; nucleotides not matched to a gene: 6. CDR3 nucleotide sequence: TGCAGCGCTGGACAGGGGGGGAGCTCCTACGAGCAGTACTTC. Translation gives CSAGQGGSSYEQYF.